Sequencing of this T cell receptor beta chain was carried out in a study of blood T cells in healthy people across ages. Healthy Caucasian individuals from Russia aged about 6 to 90 served as donors. The authors ran a second PCR of roughly 6 to 12 cycles using a sample-barcoded 5' primer and a J-beta primer mix. MiXCR, run by TCRdb on the 5' RACE reads, gives a single entry per CDR3 protein. The sample shows over 1.5 million distinct CDR3 sequences, 49% of them seen only once. A word on this clonotype: Germline is not matched at one junction end, which may reflect a read error.

The CDR3 is 16 amino acids. Looked up from germline, CDR1 is SGHTA and CDR2 is FQGNSA. The sample consisted of blood. The receptor was isolated from a woman in her forties in good health. The chain has TRBV7-2 and TRBJ2-3; 8 nucleotides line up with TRBD2. CDR3 in amino acids: CASSSRLALWADTRYF. In DNA form, the CDR3 reads TGTGCCAGCAGCTCCAGACTAGCGCTCTGGGCAGATACGCGGTATTTT.